This T cell receptor (beta chain) emerged from a study of blood T cell repertoires in COVID-19. CDR1 is SGHDN, CDR2 FVKESK, per germline. V lost 5 bases, J lost 5 bases, and 10 bases lay in between. This CDR3 has 14 amino acids. Per the original data handling: Quantification of nucleated cells was approximated via reference gene primer amplification. Assay: immunoSEQ multiplex PCR; the TCRdb copy retains only in-frame clones and omits some. V, J and clone size derive from that table, while D and trimming were established from the DNA sequence. The repertoire has about 480,000 clones, 89% of them found once; the top ten carry approximately 0.9%.

This TCR was recovered from a man aged 18 to 30 with COVID-19, enrolled during active disease. The rearrangement uses TRBV14 and TRBJ1-6; D not certain. Sequencing was performed on peripheral blood. DNA for the CDR3: TGTGCCAGCAGCAGTCAGTTGGATAATTCACCCCTCCACTTT. The encoded protein is CASSSQLDNSPLHF.